This T cell receptor (beta chain) was captured in a study of molecular identifiers for immune sequencing clone quantification. Germline V CDR1 and CDR2: MGHRA, YSYEKL. With V trimmed by 2 bases and J by 4 bases, 4 bases remained unmatched. The CDR3 has 15 residues. Source material for naive CD8 libraries was roughly 20,000 to 1,100,000 sorted cells, with 10%, 30% or 50% RNA. Each CDR3 protein gets one entry after TCRdb re-called the PCR reads with MiXCR. The table records 490,000 or so distinct CDR3 sequences, about a fifth of them present only once. This clonotype was seen a handful of times. The specimen was naive CD8+ T cells from blood, with Jurkat cell RNA spiked in. Subset specified: FACS-sorted CD8+CD4-CCR7+CD45RA+ naive T cells. J is TRBJ2-7 and V is TRBV4-1, with 11 bases fitting TRBD2. The sequence came from a human donor in good health. Some libraries in this study had Jurkat cell RNA spiked in. CDR3 in DNA: TGCGCCAGCAGCCAACTTAGCGGGAGGGCTTACGAGCAGTACTTC. Protein product: CASSQLSGRAYEQYF.